These T cell receptor beta chains were read from a single sample in a study of CD8+ T cells in alopecia areata. Sequencing was performed with immunoSEQ multiplex PCR; in TCRdb, only in-frame clones are kept and a portion is missing. The table includes around 150,000 clones, 55% to 65% detected once. Sequencing input: CD4+ T cells sorted from blood. These TCRs come from a human donor in good health. Both conserved end residues are part of each CDR3. A D gene is named only where the DNA matches it firmly. A row's size may be missing; if present it is once, few, many or a size class.

size,J,D,V,DNA,CDR3
few,TRBJ2-7,.,TRBV29-1,TGCAGCGTTTCACAGGGAGCGGGCTCCTACGAGCAGTACTTC,CSVSQGAGSYEQYF
.,TRBJ2-5,.,TRBV11-2,TGTGCCAGCAGCCCTTTTCCCAAGCGGCGAGGGTCCCAGTACTTC,CASSPFPKRRGSQYF
few,TRBJ2-3,.,TRBV10-3,TGTGCCATAAAGGGAGGGGGCATCACAGATACGCAGTATTTT,CAIKGGGITDTQYF
.,TRBJ2-7,TRBD2,TRBV9,TGTGCCAGCAGCGTAGGGGTAGCGGGAGGGTACGAGCAGTACTTC,CASSVGVAGGYEQYF
.,TRBJ2-7,.,TRBV7-9,TGTGCCAGCACCCACCCGGGCAGATACTACGAGCAGTACTTC,CASTHPGRYYEQYF
few,TRBJ1-2,.,TRBV30,TGTGCCTGGCGGGGTGTCTATGGCTACACCTTC,CAWRGVYGYTF
.,TRBJ2-2,.,TRBV19,TGTGCCAGTAGTATACTAATGCAGTACACCGGGGAGCTGTTTTTT,CASSILMQYTGELFF
.,TRBJ2-2,.,TRBV29-1,TGCAGCGTTGGGAAGGGAACCGGGGAGCTGTTTTTT,CSVGKGTGELFF
few,TRBJ1-1,.,TRBV7-8,TGTGCCAGCAGCGGTCGGGGAGATCCGCCGAACACTGAAGCTTTCTTT,CASSGRGDPPNTEAFF
.,TRBJ2-6,TRBD1,TRBV19,TGTGCCAGTAGTTCGACAGGGGGCGCCTCTGGGGCCAACGTCCTGACTTTC,CASSSTGGASGANVLTF
.,TRBJ2-3,.,TRBV4-2,TGTGCCAGCAGCCAAGAGGGAGGTAGCGGCACAGATACGCAGTATTTT,CASSQEGGSGTDTQYF
.,TRBJ1-2,.,TRBV18,TGTGCCAGCTCACCAAAAGCAGGGCTGAGCTATGGCTACACCTTC,CASSPKAGLSYGYTF
.,TRBJ2-1,.,TRBV29-1,TGCAGCGTTGTCGGCCGGCTTTACAATGAGCAGTTCTTC,CSVVGRLYNEQFF
.,TRBJ1-2,.,TRBV27,TGTGCCAGCAGTTTGACCCCAAGCCTCCCAATTGGCTACACCTTC,CASSLTPSLPIGYTF
many,TRBJ1-2,.,TRBV7-8,TGTGCCAGCAGCTTAGCTGGCGGAAACTATGGCTACACCTTC,CASSLAGGNYGYTF
few,TRBJ1-3,.,TRBV6-6,TGTGCCAGCAGTTACGAGCCAGGCAGAAACACCATATATTTT,CASSYEPGRNTIYF
few,TRBJ1-5,.,TRBV30,TGTGCCTGGAGTGTAGGCAGCAATCAGCCCCAGCATTTT,CAWSVGSNQPQHF
.,TRBJ2-2,TRBD2,TRBV2,TGTGCCAGCAGGAGGACTAGCGGGAGAACCGGGGAGCTGTTTTTT,CASRRTSGRTGELFF
.,TRBJ2-7,.,TRBV28,TGTGCCAGCAGTAAATCCGGGACACTACGCCACGAGCAGTACTTC,CASSKSGTLRHEQYF
few,TRBJ2-3,.,TRBV19,TGTGCCAGTAGTATAAGTGGTCGCGGGACGGCGACAGATACGCAGTATTTT,CASSISGRGTATDTQYF
.,TRBJ1-3,TRBD1,TRBV25-1,TGTGCCAGCAGGGTAACAGGGGGAGGAAACACCATATATTTT,CASRVTGGGNTIYF
.,TRBJ2-1,.,TRBV6-1,TGTGCCAGCAGTGAAAGGGTGGGAGTAGTGCAGTTCTTC,CASSERVGVVQFF
.,TRBJ1-3,.,TRBV30,TGTGCCTGGAGTTGGGGGAGCGCTGGAAACACCATATATTTT,CAWSWGSAGNTIYF
few,TRBJ2-6,.,TRBV4-2,TGTGCCAGCAGCCAAGACCCCACGAGCTCTGGGGCCAACGTCCTGACTTTC,CASSQDPTSSGANVLTF
.,TRBJ2-7,.,TRBV29-1,TGCAGCGTTCGTACAGGATTGTCCAGCTCCTACGAGCAGTACTTC,CSVRTGLSSSYEQYF
.,TRBJ2-1,.,TRBV27,TGTGCCAGCAGTTCTCACGATAGGCAGTTCTTC,CASSSHDRQFF
.,TRBJ2-7,.,TRBV7-8,TGTGCCAGCAGCTTATTCGCTAAGAGCTACGAGCAGTACTTC,CASSLFAKSYEQYF
.,TRBJ2-7,TRBD1,TRBV5-1,TGCGCCAGCAGCTTGGCATGGACAGGGCTGTCTTGGGAGCAGTACTTC,CASSLAWTGLSWEQYF
few,TRBJ1-1,.,TRBV5-1,TGCGCCAGCAGCGAAAACATACAGGCGTCGGGCTCTGAAGCTTTCTTT,CASSENIQASGSEAFF
.,TRBJ2-1,TRBD2,TRBV30,TGTGCCTGGAGTCAAAACAGCGGGAGTGAGCAGTTCTTC,CAWSQNSGSEQFF
.,TRBJ2-7,TRBD1,TRBV29-1,TGCAGCGTTGGGGACAGGGGCAACGGCGAGCAGTACTTC,CSVGDRGNGEQYF
few,TRBJ2-7,.,TRBV6-1,TGTGCCAGCAGTGAAATCCACGAGCAGTACTTC,CASSEIHEQYF
.,TRBJ1-4,TRBD1,TRBV5-1,TGCGCCAGCAGTACCGGACAGGGGGCAGTTGAAAAACTGTTTTTT,CASSTGQGAVEKLFF
.,TRBJ2-3,.,TRBV5-1,TGCGCCAGCAGCTATATAGGGAGTGGAGATACGCAGTATTTT,CASSYIGSGDTQYF
few,TRBJ2-4,.,TRBV14,TGTGCCAGCAGCCAAGTCGATAGCAGGGGCATTCAGTACTTC,CASSQVDSRGIQYF
.,TRBJ2-5,TRBD2,TRBV9,TGTGCCAGCAGCGTTGGAGGGACTAGCGCTGAGACCCAGTACTTC,CASSVGGTSAETQYF
.,TRBJ2-2,.,TRBV27,TGTGCCAGCAGTTTGAAGCAACAGGGACGGGCCGGGGAGCTGTTTTTT,CASSLKQQGRAGELFF
few,TRBJ2-7,TRBD2,TRBV7-9,TGTGCCAGCAGCTTGACTAGCGGGAGTGGGGTCGAGCAGTACTTC,CASSLTSGSGVEQYF
.,TRBJ1-2,.,TRBV29-1,TGCAGCGTCGGGGACGGAGATTATGGCTACACCTTC,CSVGDGDYGYTF
few,TRBJ1-1,.,TRBV27,TGTGCCAGCAGCAGCAGGGGAACTGAAGCTTTCTTT,CASSSRGTEAFF
.,TRBJ2-3,.,TRBV9,TGTGCCAGCAGCACCTCCCCTGGCGGCACAGATACGCAGTATTTT,CASSTSPGGTDTQYF
.,TRBJ2-6,.,TRBV7-8,TGTGCCAGCAGCTTAGGTCTCTCTGGGGCCAACGTCCTGACTTTC,CASSLGLSGANVLTF
once,TRBJ2-7,TRBD1,TRBV27,TGTGCCAGCAGTTCGCGACAGGGCTACGAGCAGTACTTC,CASSSRQGYEQYF
few,TRBJ2-7,TRBD1,TRBV7-9,TGTGCCAGCAGCTTGCAGACAGGGCTAGAGCAGTACTTC,CASSLQTGLEQYF
.,TRBJ2-7,TRBD1,TRBV29-1,TGCAGCGCTACAACAGGGGCCTACGAGCAGTACTTC,CSATTGAYEQYF
.,TRBJ2-7,.,TRBV5-1,TGCGCCAGCACCGACGCAACCTACGAGCAGTACTTC,CASTDATYEQYF
.,TRBJ2-4,.,TRBV6-6,TGTGCCAGCAGTCCCCCAGGGGTTGCCAAAAACATTCAGTACTTC,CASSPPGVAKNIQYF
.,TRBJ2-3,TRBD2,TRBV27,TGTGCCAGCAGTCCGGGGAGGGTTACAGATACGCAGTATTTT,CASSPGRVTDTQYF
.,TRBJ2-7,TRBD2,TRBV29-1,TGCAGCGTTGAAACTAAGGCAGGGAGGGCCTACGAGCAGTACTTC,CSVETKAGRAYEQYF
few,TRBJ2-5,TRBD2,TRBV6-5,TGTGCCAGCAGTTACCTGACAGCGGGAGGTGAAGAGACCCAGTACTTC,CASSYLTAGGEETQYF
.,TRBJ1-1,.,TRBV2,TGTGCCAGCAGTTACCGCCTAGAACTCTTT,CASSYRLELF
.,TRBJ2-2,TRBD2,TRBV7-9,TGTGCCAGCAGCTTAGCGAGGCTAGCGGAACTCGCGAACACCGGGGAGCTGTTTTTT,CASSLARLAELANTGELFF
.,TRBJ1-1,TRBD1,TRBV5-1,TGCGCCAGCAGCTTGGTGACAGGGAAAACATTTACTGAAGCTTTCTTT,CASSLVTGKTFTEAFF
.,TRBJ2-7,TRBD2,TRBV29-1,TGCAGCGTTGGGCGACTAGCGGGAGACTACGAGCAGTACTTC,CSVGRLAGDYEQYF
.,TRBJ1-1,.,TRBV30,TGTGCCTGGAGGCCTCAGCCGGACACTGAAGCTTTCTTT,CAWRPQPDTEAFF
.,TRBJ2-7,TRBD2,TRBV29-1,TGCAGCGTACGGGGACTAGCGGGAGTACACGAGCAGTACTTC,CSVRGLAGVHEQYF
.,TRBJ1-2,TRBD1,TRBV29-1,TGCAGCGTACGGACAGGGAACTATGGCTACACCTTC,CSVRTGNYGYTF